The clone carrying this T cell receptor (beta chain) has at least ten counts. Its antigen is not identified. Indicated time point: pre-sensitization, week 0. The treatment denotes: therapeutic diphenylcyclopropenone sensitization with weekly scalp DPC. Ahead of each patch test application, blood was drawn. The V gene lost 4 bases and the J gene lost 9 bases, with 16 bases spanning the gap. Per the germline V gene, CDR1 is MDHEN and CDR2 is SYDVKM. This CDR3 region has 14 residues. A single record per CDR3 protein comes from TCRdb applying MiXCR to the RACE reads. The table includes fewer than 200,000 distinct CDR3 sequences, roughly 30% detected once. The sample is drawn from a study of human T cells and chemical hapten exposure. About the study: Minor pooled library volume differences mainly drove per-sample TCR yield variation. Study results and caveats: Significantly more large CDR3 similarity clusters arose among expanded TCRs than among controls. No change in TCRs above 1 in 1000 frequency was produced by DPC sensitization.

The chain employs TRBV28 and TRBJ2-1, with unresolved D. Sequencing used whole blood, obtained in connection with sensitization to the hapten diphenylcyclopropenone (DPC). This receptor was taken from a woman in her thirties with alopecia areata. Some clones in this sample may be carry-over from other donors' samples. The CDR3 DNA follows: TGTGCCAGCAGTTCAACCCCCTTTAGCAGTGAGCAGTTCTTC. This translates into CASSSTPFSSEQFF. The variable domain in full, completed from reference TRBV28 and TRBJ2-1, reads DVKVTQSSRYLVKRTGEKVFLECVQDMDHENMFWYRQDPGLGLRLIYFSYDVKMKEKGDIPEGYSVSREKKERFSLILESASTNQTSMYLCASSSTPFSSEQFFGPGTRLTVL.